The present TCR beta chain was sequenced within a study of siplizumab effects on memory and regulatory T cells. Overall study results and limits: Proliferating siplizumab-cultured Tregs lacked confirmed suppressive function.

Using immunoSEQ multiplex PCR, the repertoire was profiled, and TCRdb retains in-frame clones only, with some absent. The sample holds 95,000 to 130,000 clones, roughly 94% seen once. Regarding this clone: The antigen is unknown.

The length of the CDR3 is 17 residues. In germline, CDR1 is SGHTS, CDR2 YDEGEE. Between the trimmed V and J ends, which lost 0 bases and 4 bases, there was a span of 16 bases. The chain recombines TRBV5-8 with TRBJ1-4; no reliable D call. The receptor was derived from a human donor in good health. The sequenced sample consisted of non-Treg CD4+ T cells sorted from blood. CDR3 amino acids: CASSLGVNTAINEKLFF. CDR3 nucleotides: TGTGCCAGCAGCTTGGGAGTGAACACAGCTATTAATGAAAAACTGTTTTTT. Full variable domain (outside the CDR3, taken from reference TRBV5-8 and TRBJ1-4): EAGVTQSPTHLIKTRGQQATLRCSPISGHTSVYWYQQALGLGLQFLLWYDEGEERNRGNFPPRFSGRQFPNYSSELNVNALELEDSALYLCASSLGVNTAINEKLFFGSGTQLSVL.